This T cell receptor beta chain stems from a study of cytomegalovirus exposure and HLA in healthy donors. Notes on the study in general: TCR beta chain V- and J-gene trimming was linked, in a later analysis, to a missense variant in DCLRE1C.

This clone was counted a few times. Its target is unknown. This CDR3 has 14 residues. Unmatched junction bases numbered 7, after V lost 3 bases and J lost 8 bases. Looked up from germline, CDR1 is SGHDT and CDR2 is YYEEEE. PCR employed 60 Vbeta and 13 Jbeta primers. The protocol was immunoSEQ multiplex PCR, while the TCRdb copy is restricted to in-frame clones and leaves out a portion. The data hold under 200,000 clones, with 75% to 80% observed a single time. The sample was PBMCs. The rearrangement joins TRBV5-6 to TRBJ1-1; 10 bases are a match to TRBD1. This receptor was obtained from a middle-aged man in good health and CMV-seropositive. The CDR3 region has the DNA TGTGCCAGCAGCTGGGGGACAGGGGCGCCGGAAGCTTTCTTT. Its translation: CASSWGTGAPEAFF. The entire variable domain, with the rest obtained from reference TRBV5-6 and TRBJ1-1, is as follows: DAGVTQSPTHLIKTRGQQVTLRCSPKSGHDTVSWYQQALGQGPQFIFQYYEEEERQRGNFPDRFSGHQFPNYSSELNVNALLLGDSALYLCASSWGTGAPEAFFGQGTRLTVV.